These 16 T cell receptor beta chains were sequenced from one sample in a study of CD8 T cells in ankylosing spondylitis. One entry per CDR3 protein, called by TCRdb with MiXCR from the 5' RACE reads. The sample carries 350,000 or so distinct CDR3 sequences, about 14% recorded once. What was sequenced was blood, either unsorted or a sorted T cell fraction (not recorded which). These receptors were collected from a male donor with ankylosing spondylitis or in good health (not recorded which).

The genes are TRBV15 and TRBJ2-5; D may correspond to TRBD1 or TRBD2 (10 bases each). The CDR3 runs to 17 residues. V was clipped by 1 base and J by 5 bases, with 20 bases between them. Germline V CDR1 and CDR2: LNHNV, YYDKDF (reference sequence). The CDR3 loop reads CATSRVVLAGQGETQYF. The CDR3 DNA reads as TGTGCCACCAGCAGAGTTGTACTAGCGGGACAGGGGGAGACCCAGTACTTC. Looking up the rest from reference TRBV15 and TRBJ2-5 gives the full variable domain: DAMVIQNPRYQVTQFGKPVTLSCSQTLNHNVMYWYQQKSSQAPKLLFHYYDKDFNNEADTPDNFQSRRPNTSFCFLDIRSPGLGDTAMYLCATSRVVLAGQGETQYFGPGTRLLVL.

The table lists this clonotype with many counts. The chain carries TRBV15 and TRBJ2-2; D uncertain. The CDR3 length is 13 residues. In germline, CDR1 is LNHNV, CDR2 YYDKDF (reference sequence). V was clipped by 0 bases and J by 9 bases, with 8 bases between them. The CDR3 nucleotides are TGTGCCACCAGCAGAGAGGTTGCCAGGGAGCTGTTTTTT. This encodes CATSREVARELFF.

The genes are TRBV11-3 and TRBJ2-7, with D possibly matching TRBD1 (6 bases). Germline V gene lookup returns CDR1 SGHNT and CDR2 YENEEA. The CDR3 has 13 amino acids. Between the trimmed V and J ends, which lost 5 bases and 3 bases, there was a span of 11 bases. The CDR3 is CASSLGQHYEQYF. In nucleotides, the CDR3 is TGTGCCAGCAGCCTTGGACAGCACTACGAGCAGTACTTC.

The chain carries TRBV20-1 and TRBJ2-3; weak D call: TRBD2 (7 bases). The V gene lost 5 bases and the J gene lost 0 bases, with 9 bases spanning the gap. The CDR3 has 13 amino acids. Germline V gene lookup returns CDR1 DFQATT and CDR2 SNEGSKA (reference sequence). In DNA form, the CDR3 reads TGCAGTGCTGGGGGGGCTAGCACAGATACGCAGTATTTT. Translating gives CSAGGASTDTQYF.

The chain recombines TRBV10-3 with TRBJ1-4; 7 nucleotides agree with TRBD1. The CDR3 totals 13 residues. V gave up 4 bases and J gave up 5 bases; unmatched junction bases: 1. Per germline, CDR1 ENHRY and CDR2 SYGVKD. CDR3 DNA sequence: TGTGCCATCAGTGGGGACAGAAATGAAAAACTGTTTTTT. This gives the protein CAISGDRNEKLFF.

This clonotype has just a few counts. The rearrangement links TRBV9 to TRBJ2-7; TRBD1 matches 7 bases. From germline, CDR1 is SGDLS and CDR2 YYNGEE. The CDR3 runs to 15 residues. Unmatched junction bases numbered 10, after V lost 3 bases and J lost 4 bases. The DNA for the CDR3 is TGTGCCAGCAGCGCTCATGGGACAGATTCTTACGAGCAGTACTTC. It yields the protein CASSAHGTDSYEQYF.

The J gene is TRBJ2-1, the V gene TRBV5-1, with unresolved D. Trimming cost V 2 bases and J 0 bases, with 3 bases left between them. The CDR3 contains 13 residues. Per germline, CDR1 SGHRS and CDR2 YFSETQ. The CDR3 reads CASSFGSYNEQFF. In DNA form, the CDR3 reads TGCGCCAGCAGCTTCGGCTCCTACAATGAGCAGTTCTTC. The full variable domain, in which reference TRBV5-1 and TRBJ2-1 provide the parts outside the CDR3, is KAGVTQTPRYLIKTRGQQVTLSCSPISGHRSVSWYQQTPGQGLQFLFEYFSETQRNKGNFPGRFSGRQFSNSRSEMNVSTLELGDSALYLCASSFGSYNEQFFGPGTRLTVL.

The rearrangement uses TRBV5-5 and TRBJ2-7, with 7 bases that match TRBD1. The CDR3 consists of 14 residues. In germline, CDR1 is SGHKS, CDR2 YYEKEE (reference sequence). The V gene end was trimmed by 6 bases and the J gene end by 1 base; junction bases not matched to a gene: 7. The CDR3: CASTLQGKSYEQYF. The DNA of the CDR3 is TGTGCCAGCACCCTACAGGGGAAGTCCTACGAGCAGTACTTC.

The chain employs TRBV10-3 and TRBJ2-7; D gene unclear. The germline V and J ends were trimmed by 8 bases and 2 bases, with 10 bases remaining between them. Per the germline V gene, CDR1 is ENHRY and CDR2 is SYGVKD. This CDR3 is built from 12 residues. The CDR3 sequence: CAILEYPYEQYF. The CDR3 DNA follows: TGTGCCATCCTTGAGTATCCCTACGAGCAGTACTTC.

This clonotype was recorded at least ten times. CDR3 bases: TGTGCCACTGGACGGAGCCCGAACACTGAAGCTTTCTTT. Translated, it gives CATGRSPNTEAFF. The gene calls are TRBV12-3 or TRBV12-4 and TRBJ1-1; D is ambiguous. The CDR3 covers 13 residues. Trimming removed 10 bases from V and 1 base from J, with 13 bases in between.

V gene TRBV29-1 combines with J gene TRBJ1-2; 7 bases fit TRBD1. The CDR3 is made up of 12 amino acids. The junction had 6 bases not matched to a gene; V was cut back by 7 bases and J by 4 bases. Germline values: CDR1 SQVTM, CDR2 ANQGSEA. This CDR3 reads CSAHRGSYGYTF. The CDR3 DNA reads TGCAGCGCCCACAGGGGAAGCTATGGCTACACCTTC.

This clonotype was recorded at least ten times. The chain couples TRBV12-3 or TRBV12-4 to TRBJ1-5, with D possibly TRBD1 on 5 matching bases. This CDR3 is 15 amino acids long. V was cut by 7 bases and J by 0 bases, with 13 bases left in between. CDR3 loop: CASKSGDVSNQPQHF. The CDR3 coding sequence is TGTGCCAGCAAATCCGGGGACGTTAGCAATCAGCCCCAGCATTTT.

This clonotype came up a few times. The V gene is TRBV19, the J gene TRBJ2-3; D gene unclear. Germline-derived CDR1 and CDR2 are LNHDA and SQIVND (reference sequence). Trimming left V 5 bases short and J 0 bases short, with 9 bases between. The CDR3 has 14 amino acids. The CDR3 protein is CASSPSRSTDTQYF. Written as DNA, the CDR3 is TGTGCCAGTAGTCCCAGCCGGAGCACAGATACGCAGTATTTT.

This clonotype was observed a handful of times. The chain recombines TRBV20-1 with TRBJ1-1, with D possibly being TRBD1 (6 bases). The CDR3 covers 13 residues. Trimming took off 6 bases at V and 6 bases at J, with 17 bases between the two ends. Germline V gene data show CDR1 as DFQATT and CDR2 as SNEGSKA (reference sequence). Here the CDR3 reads CSASITGLPEAFF. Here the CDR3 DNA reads TGCAGTGCCAGTATCACAGGGCTGCCTGAAGCTTTCTTT.

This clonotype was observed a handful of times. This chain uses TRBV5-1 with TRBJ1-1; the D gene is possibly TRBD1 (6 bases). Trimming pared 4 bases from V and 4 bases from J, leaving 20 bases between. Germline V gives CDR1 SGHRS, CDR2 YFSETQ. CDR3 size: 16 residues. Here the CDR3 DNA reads TGCGCCAGCAGCCTGGGGGCAGGGGCTTTTAGCACTGAAGCTTTCTTT. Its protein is CASSLGAGAFSTEAFF.

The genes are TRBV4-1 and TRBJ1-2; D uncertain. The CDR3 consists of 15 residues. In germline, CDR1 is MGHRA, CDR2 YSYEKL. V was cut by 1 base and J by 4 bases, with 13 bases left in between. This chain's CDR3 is CASSQGTAGLYGYTF. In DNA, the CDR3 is TGCGCCAGCAGCCAAGGGACGGCGGGTCTCTATGGCTACACCTTC.